The entry that follows covers one T cell receptor (beta chain) sequence. There are 12 residues in the CDR3. Trimming removed 3 bases at V and 8 bases at J, with 9 bases between. CDR1 and CDR2 from the germline V gene are SGHTS and YDEGEE. Repertoires were generated with immunoSEQ multiplex PCR, while TCRdb's copy carries only in-frame clones and drops some. The table shows about 160,000 clones, with around 96% occurring only once. These data come from a study of control samples from healthy donors and cancer patients. Sequenced: blood. The receptor's source is a woman aged 25 to 39 in good health. The V and J genes are TRBV5-8 and TRBJ2-1; D call uncertain. The CDR3 is CASSWGPHEQFF. The CDR3 nucleotides are TGTGCCAGCAGCTGGGGTCCGCATGAGCAGTTCTTC.